A selection of T cell receptor beta chains follows, all from one sample in a study of T cell responses to AZD1222 COVID-19 vaccine. Profiling relied on immunoSEQ multiplex PCR, and the TCRdb table lists in-frame clones only, not all of them. The sample shows around 79,000 clones, roughly nine tenths of them seen only once. Specimen: peripheral blood, collected on day 0 of AZD1222 vaccination. The receptors derive from an adult in good health. The CDR3 runs from the conserved cysteine through the conserved F or W. A D gene is named only where the DNA matches it firmly. The listing skips clone size in some rows; elsewhere it reads once, few, many or a size class.

j_call: TRBJ1-1; d_call: .; cdr3_length: 12; clone_size: .; v_call: TRBV5-3; cdr3_nt: TGTGCCAGAAGCGGTGTATGGTTTGAAGCTTTCTTT; cdr3_aa: CARSGVWFEAFF
j_call: TRBJ1-3; d_call: .; cdr3_length: 13; clone_size: .; v_call: TRBV7-2; cdr3_nt: TGTGCCAGCAGCCGGGTGGTTGGAAACACCATATATTTT; cdr3_aa: CASSRVVGNTIYF
j_call: TRBJ2-2; d_call: .; cdr3_length: 13; clone_size: .; v_call: TRBV16; cdr3_nt: TGTGCCAGCACCCGACAGAACACCGGGGAGCTGTTTTTT; cdr3_aa: CASTRQNTGELFF
j_call: TRBJ2-1; d_call: .; cdr3_length: 12; clone_size: .; v_call: TRBV12-5; cdr3_nt: TGTGCTAGTGGTTTGGTAAGGGATGAGCAGTTCTTC; cdr3_aa: CASGLVRDEQFF
j_call: TRBJ2-4; d_call: TRBD2; cdr3_length: 16; clone_size: .; v_call: TRBV18; cdr3_nt: TGTGCCAGCTCACCAAGTAGCGGGAGGGCCAGAGGCATTCAGTACTTC; cdr3_aa: CASSPSSGRARGIQYF
j_call: TRBJ2-1; d_call: TRBD2; cdr3_length: 13; clone_size: .; v_call: TRBV29-1; cdr3_nt: TGCAGCGTTGATGCTAGCGGAAACAATGAGCAGTTCTTC; cdr3_aa: CSVDASGNNEQFF
j_call: TRBJ1-4; d_call: .; cdr3_length: 14; clone_size: .; v_call: TRBV6-5; cdr3_nt: TGTGCCAGCAACCTGGATGGGGCTAATGAAAAACTGTTTTTT; cdr3_aa: CASNLDGANEKLFF
j_call: TRBJ1-5; d_call: .; cdr3_length: 14; clone_size: few; v_call: TRBV2; cdr3_nt: TGTGCCAGCAGTGAAGGGTATAGCAATCAGCCCCAGCATTTT; cdr3_aa: CASSEGYSNQPQHF
j_call: TRBJ1-2; d_call: .; cdr3_length: 13; clone_size: .; v_call: TRBV18; cdr3_nt: TGTGCCAGCTCCCTCGACAGTAACTATGGCTACACCTTC; cdr3_aa: CASSLDSNYGYTF
j_call: TRBJ2-2; d_call: TRBD2; cdr3_length: 15; clone_size: .; v_call: TRBV9; cdr3_nt: TGTGCCAGCAGCGTGGGACTAGCGAACACCGGGGAGCTGTTTTTT; cdr3_aa: CASSVGLANTGELFF
j_call: TRBJ1-4; d_call: .; cdr3_length: 16; clone_size: .; v_call: TRBV19; cdr3_nt: TGTGCCAGTAGGGCTCGGGGGGCAACGGGAGATGAAAAACTGTTTTTT; cdr3_aa: CASRARGATGDEKLFF
j_call: TRBJ2-1; d_call: TRBD1; cdr3_length: 15; clone_size: few; v_call: TRBV7-3; cdr3_nt: TGTGCCAGCAGCTCGGGACAGGGATTCTACAATGAGCAGTTCTTC; cdr3_aa: CASSSGQGFYNEQFF
j_call: TRBJ2-2; d_call: .; cdr3_length: 19; clone_size: .; v_call: TRBV9; cdr3_nt: TGTGCCAGCAGCGTAGAAGTGGCGGGGAGAAGGGGAAGGACCGGGGAGCTGTTTTTT; cdr3_aa: CASSVEVAGRRGRTGELFF
j_call: TRBJ1-1; d_call: .; cdr3_length: 15; clone_size: .; v_call: TRBV13; cdr3_nt: TGTGCCAGCAGCTTAAGGACAGAGTGGAACCCTGAAGCTTTCTTT; cdr3_aa: CASSLRTEWNPEAFF
j_call: TRBJ2-1; d_call: TRBD2; cdr3_length: 16; clone_size: .; v_call: TRBV7-9; cdr3_nt: TGTGCCAGCAGCTTAGGAGGCGGGAGGGCCTGGAATGAGCAGTTCTTC; cdr3_aa: CASSLGGGRAWNEQFF
j_call: TRBJ2-3; d_call: .; cdr3_length: 16; clone_size: .; v_call: TRBV5-1; cdr3_nt: TGCGCCAGCAGCTTGAACTGGATCCAAAGCGGAGATACGCAGTATTTT; cdr3_aa: CASSLNWIQSGDTQYF
j_call: TRBJ1-2; d_call: TRBD1; cdr3_length: 14; clone_size: .; v_call: TRBV7-8; cdr3_nt: TGTGCCAGCAGGCCTATGGGACAGGGGAGGAGGTACACCTTC; cdr3_aa: CASRPMGQGRRYTF
j_call: TRBJ2-3; d_call: TRBD2; cdr3_length: 14; clone_size: .; v_call: TRBV27; cdr3_nt: TGTGCCAGCGCAAGACTAGCGGGGACAGATACGCAGTATTTT; cdr3_aa: CASARLAGTDTQYF
j_call: TRBJ1-1; d_call: .; cdr3_length: 12; clone_size: .; v_call: TRBV18; cdr3_nt: TGTGCCAGCTCACTGGGGAGCCCTGAAGCTTTCTTT; cdr3_aa: CASSLGSPEAFF
j_call: TRBJ1-4; d_call: TRBD1; cdr3_length: 18; clone_size: .; v_call: TRBV2; cdr3_nt: TGTGCCAGCAGCGCAGCATCCGGGACAGGGTCCACTAATGAAAAACTGTTTTTT; cdr3_aa: CASSAASGTGSTNEKLFF
j_call: TRBJ1-6; d_call: .; cdr3_length: 13; clone_size: .; v_call: TRBV6-4; cdr3_nt: TGTGCCAGCAGTGACTCCGACAGATCACCCCTCCACTTT; cdr3_aa: CASSDSDRSPLHF
j_call: TRBJ2-5; d_call: .; cdr3_length: 15; clone_size: .; v_call: TRBV5-4; cdr3_nt: TGTGCCAGCTCAATAGGCGCCGCAGGGCAAGAGACCCAGTACTTC; cdr3_aa: CASSIGAAGQETQYF
j_call: TRBJ1-1; d_call: .; cdr3_length: 15; clone_size: .; v_call: TRBV11-2; cdr3_nt: TGTGCCAGCAGCTTAAATGGAGGGGGTCGGACCGAAGCTTTCTTT; cdr3_aa: CASSLNGGGRTEAFF
j_call: TRBJ1-2; d_call: .; cdr3_length: 15; clone_size: .; v_call: TRBV7-3; cdr3_nt: TGTGCCAGCTCTCCGTGGGGGGACCTTTCGAACGGCTACACCTTC; cdr3_aa: CASSPWGDLSNGYTF
j_call: TRBJ1-1; d_call: .; cdr3_length: 14; clone_size: .; v_call: TRBV3-1/TRBV3-2; cdr3_nt: TGTGCCAGCAGCGATCCTGAAGAGAACACTGAAGCTTTCTTT; cdr3_aa: CASSDPEENTEAFF
j_call: TRBJ2-1; d_call: TRBD2; cdr3_length: 14; clone_size: .; v_call: TRBV27; cdr3_nt: TGTGCCAGCAGCGTAGCGGGAGGAGGCAATGAGCAGTTCTTC; cdr3_aa: CASSVAGGGNEQFF
j_call: TRBJ1-4; d_call: TRBD1; cdr3_length: 17; clone_size: .; v_call: TRBV19; cdr3_nt: TGTGCCAGTAGTATTTCCGGGACAGCTGCTCCGAATGAAAAACTGTTTTTT; cdr3_aa: CASSISGTAAPNEKLFF
j_call: TRBJ2-7; d_call: .; cdr3_length: 12; clone_size: few; v_call: TRBV2; cdr3_nt: TGTGCCAGCGGGAACAGGGTCTACGAGCAGTACTTC; cdr3_aa: CASGNRVYEQYF
j_call: TRBJ1-6; d_call: .; cdr3_length: 16; clone_size: .; v_call: TRBV14; cdr3_nt: TGTGCCAGCAGCCAAGCCTTAGTGGGCAAGAATTCACCCCTCCACTTT; cdr3_aa: CASSQALVGKNSPLHF
j_call: TRBJ2-2; d_call: .; cdr3_length: 16; clone_size: many; v_call: TRBV7-3; cdr3_nt: TGTGCCAGCTCTCTCTCGGCGGGCCCGAACACCGGGGAGCTGTTTTTT; cdr3_aa: CASSLSAGPNTGELFF
j_call: TRBJ2-7; d_call: .; cdr3_length: 16; clone_size: .; v_call: TRBV5-1; cdr3_nt: TGCGCCAGCAGCTTGACGAGGGGTGAAGGCTCCTACGAGCAGTACTTC; cdr3_aa: CASSLTRGEGSYEQYF
j_call: TRBJ2-1; d_call: TRBD1; cdr3_length: 16; clone_size: .; v_call: TRBV7-9; cdr3_nt: TGTGCCAGCACCCTGTGGGGGACAGGCCTCCCACGTGAGCAGTTCTTC; cdr3_aa: CASTLWGTGLPREQFF
j_call: TRBJ2-1; d_call: TRBD2; cdr3_length: 17; clone_size: .; v_call: TRBV20-1; cdr3_nt: TGCAGTGCTAGTAAGGGACTAGGCTCAAACCGGGACAATGAGCAGTTCTTC; cdr3_aa: CSASKGLGSNRDNEQFF